This T cell receptor beta chain was captured in a study of shared clonotypes between healthy human individuals. Study results and caveats: The study found lower generation probabilities in non-shared clonotypes than in those shared by all four donors.

Repertoires were generated with immunoSEQ multiplex PCR, while TCRdb's copy carries only in-frame clones and drops some. The table has roughly 1 million clones, approximately 78% seen once. Trimming removed 0 bases at V and 8 bases at J, with 14 bases between. The V gene's germline CDR1 is SGHDT and CDR2 YYEEEE. CDR3 length: 14 amino acids. Caucasian adults residing in Nashville, Tennessee made up all the donors. As to this clone: Its antigen is currently unknown.

The TCR comes from a young man in good health. Some clones in this sample may be carry-over from other donors' samples. Input material: memory CD4+ T cells from PBMCs. Subset reported: CD45RA-negative fraction. This chain uses TRBV5-6 with TRBJ1-2; weak D call: TRBD1 (6 bases). The CDR3 nucleotides are TGTGCCAGCAGCTTGGCTCTGGGGGCGGGCGGCTACACCTTC. Protein: CASSLALGAGGYTF.